This T cell receptor beta chain was profiled in a study of cytomegalovirus exposure and HLA in healthy donors. TCRdb keeps only in-frame clones here, not all; method: immunoSEQ multiplex PCR. In the table there are 120,000 to 150,000 clones, more than 85% of which are singletons. With 3 bases removed from V and 8 bases from J, the gap between germline ends came to 16 bases. The CDR3 consists of 15 residues. Germline V gene data show CDR1 as MNHEY and CDR2 as SMNVEV (reference sequence). Comment on this clone: Its matching antigen is unknown.

Regarding the study as a whole: It was reportedly the case that the classifier diagnosed cytomegalovirus status with high specificity and sensitivity.

The chain is built from TRBV27 and TRBJ1-4; tentative D call: TRBD1 (5 bases). The receptor comes from a young man in good health and CMV-seronegative. The sample taken for sequencing was PBMCs. The CDR3, as DNA: TGTGCCAGCAGTTTTCGATTGGCAGGGAGGGAAAAACTGTTTTTT. This encodes CASSFRLAGREKLFF.